This TCR beta chain was found in a study of T-cell memory formation after mild COVID-19. Study observations and caveats: Mainly in CM and EM were contracting CD4+ clones; CD8+ were in EMRA. Cross-reactive memory appears to have joined, as suggested by some responding clones showing up in pre-infection memory.

Only a few counts were recorded for this clonotype. Antigen unknown. TCRdb itself ran the 5' RACE reads through MiXCR, one entry per CDR3 protein. The data show about 440,000 distinct CDR3 sequences, around 18% seen once. The germline gives CDR1 MNHEY, CDR2 SVGAGI. The CDR3 extends over 15 amino acids. V lost 5 bases, J lost 0 bases, and 11 bases lay in between. The receptor was derived from an adult woman who had mild COVID-19 (a few samples of this study predate the infection). Cell type and time point are not known. Sequencing input: PBMCs or a T cell subset sorted from them (not recorded which). This rearrangement joins TRBV6-5 to TRBJ1-5; unclear D gene. Here the CDR3 DNA reads TGTGCCAGCAGTAAGGGCAGATTTAGCAATCAGCCCCAGCATTTT. Protein product: CASSKGRFSNQPQHF.